This is a list of T cell receptor beta chains from one sample in a study of blood T cell repertoires in COVID-19. Using immunoSEQ multiplex PCR, the repertoire was profiled, and TCRdb retains in-frame clones only, with some absent. The sample includes over 55,000 clones, 88% of them seen just once. Sequencing was performed on peripheral blood. The receptors shown here come from a human donor in a cohort sampled during active COVID-19. CDR3s include the opening cysteine and the closing phenylalanine or tryptophan. Each record gives: V gene, CDR3 protein.

v_gene: TRBV29-1
CDR3aa: CSVEEDRLRNEQFF

v_gene: TRBV27
CDR3aa: CASSLSTPGDRVNQPQHF

v_gene: TRBV5-8
CDR3aa: CASTWTGNGYTF

v_gene: TRBV4-1
CDR3aa: CASSHPDRGSGYTF

v_gene: TRBV7-9
CDR3aa: CASSTYGTAQETQYF

v_gene: TRBV14
CDR3aa: CASSHTVQSSYEQYF

v_gene: TRBV5-4
CDR3aa: CASSLGQRPDTQYF

v_gene: TRBV6-1
CDR3aa: CASSKGTVSGNTIYF

v_gene: TRBV12-3/TRBV12-4
CDR3aa: CASSPRQNTEAFF

v_gene: TRBV11-2
CDR3aa: CASSLEALAGNEQFF

v_gene: TRBV28
CDR3aa: CASTLQGQSSYEQYF

v_gene: TRBV7-9
CDR3aa: CASSLGGLAEIYEQYF

v_gene: TRBV5-1
CDR3aa: CASSEGQDYGYTF

v_gene: TRBV6-5
CDR3aa: CASRQREEQPQHF

v_gene: TRBV24-1
CDR3aa: CATTPAGGAYNEQFF

v_gene: TRBV5-1
CDR3aa: CASSFGDRDEKLFF

v_gene: TRBV20-1
CDR3aa: CSASERGQSAKNIQYF

v_gene: TRBV6-2/TRBV6-3
CDR3aa: CASSYSRRREHEQYF

v_gene: TRBV5-5
CDR3aa: CASSSAGGPVGELFF

v_gene: TRBV9
CDR3aa: CASSARLAGGPETQYF

v_gene: TRBV7-9
CDR3aa: CASSFTDLGGPDNEKLFF

v_gene: TRBV24-1
CDR3aa: CATSDSPSNEQFF

v_gene: TRBV18
CDR3aa: CASSPTGGGEAFF

v_gene: TRBV28
CDR3aa: CASSTGAGSQGRLYGYTF

v_gene: TRBV7-2
CDR3aa: CASSQDRANEKLFF

v_gene: TRBV11-2
CDR3aa: CASSWGGRRFDEQFF

v_gene: TRBV5-4
CDR3aa: CASQRGFYNEQFF

v_gene: TRBV4-2
CDR3aa: CASSHRSGAGPSTDTQYF

v_gene: TRBV7-2
CDR3aa: CASSLARPTEAFF

v_gene: TRBV5-4
CDR3aa: CASSLTGSNNEKLFF

v_gene: TRBV18
CDR3aa: CASSPYASGVGSNQPQHF

v_gene: TRBV5-1
CDR3aa: CASSSSTDTQYF

v_gene: TRBV7-2
CDR3aa: CASSLTSGRANEQFF

v_gene: TRBV5-1
CDR3aa: CASSPDKWAEAFF

v_gene: TRBV6-6
CDR3aa: CASSYNRGRPTGELFF

v_gene: TRBV30
CDR3aa: CAWSELAGKTDTQYF

v_gene: TRBV7-9
CDR3aa: CASSKTGGPNTEAFF

v_gene: TRBV24-1
CDR3aa: CATYLMGQGNIQYF